This TCR beta chain was obtained from a study of shared clonotypes between healthy human individuals. Regarding the study as a whole: Investigators collected only blood, and repertoires in tissues likely differ.

As concerns this clone: Its antigen is currently unknown.

Assay: immunoSEQ multiplex PCR; the TCRdb copy retains only in-frame clones and omits some. This table has 2 million to 2.5 million clones, more than 80% appearing once. CDR1 SEHNR and CDR2 FQNEAQ come from the germline V gene (reference sequence). The CDR3 runs to 16 residues. J was trimmed by 0 bases and V by 5 bases; bases with no gene match: 9. This TCR derives from a young man in good health. Some clones in this sample may be carry-over from other donors' samples. Sample: naive CD4+ T cells from PBMCs. Subset given: CD45RA+ positively selected. The V and J genes are TRBV7-9 and TRBJ1-2; 7 nucleotides line up with TRBD1. CDR3 DNA: TGTGCCAGCAGCCCCGACAGGGCCAGAACTAACTATGGCTACACCTTC. This gives the protein CASSPDRARTNYGYTF.